This entry lists 26 T cell receptor beta chains sequenced from one sample in a study of identical twins' blood T cells. MiXCR, run by TCRdb on the 5' RACE reads, gives a single entry per CDR3 protein. The sample records fewer than 450,000 distinct CDR3 sequences, over 25% being singletons. Sequencing used PBMCs. The receptors were sampled from a woman aged 18 to 55 in good health.

The chain is built from TRBV2 and TRBJ2-1, with D tentatively TRBD1 or TRBD2 (5 bases each). Per the germline V gene, CDR1 is SNHLY and CDR2 is FYNNEI. The CDR3 is 15 amino acids. Trimming took off 0 bases at V and 6 bases at J, with 12 bases between the two ends. This CDR3 is CASSEALRGVNEQFF. The CDR3 coding sequence is TGTGCCAGCAGTGAAGCGCTTCGAGGGGTCAATGAGCAGTTCTTC.

The chain has TRBV5-6 and TRBJ1-4, with D tentatively TRBD1 (5 bases). The CDR3 runs to 16 residues. Trimming took off 0 bases at V and 0 bases at J, with 9 bases between the two ends. Looked up from germline, CDR1 is SGHDT and CDR2 is YYEEEE. The CDR3 region has the DNA TGTGCCAGCAGCTTGGGCCCGACAGCAACTAATGAAAAACTGTTTTTT. It codes for CASSLGPTATNEKLFF.

This clonotype has only a few counts. This sequence joins TRBV12-5 and TRBJ2-1; 8 bases are a match to TRBD2. This CDR3 region has 13 residues. The trim removed 5 bases at V and 10 bases at J, leaving 7 bases unmatched. Germline lookup yields CDR1 LGHNT and CDR2 FRNRAP. DNA for the CDR3: TGTGCTAGTGGTACCCGACTAGCGAGAGAGCAGTTCTTC. It encodes CASGTRLAREQFF.

Ten or more counts support this clonotype. CDR3 region: CAISDATGNQPQHF. Here the CDR3 DNA reads TGTGCCATCAGTGACGCGACAGGGAATCAGCCCCAGCATTTT. The chain couples TRBV10-3 to TRBJ1-5, with 7 nucleotides matching TRBD1. In germline, CDR1 is ENHRY, CDR2 SYGVKD. The ends lost 3 bases at V and 4 bases at J; junction bases unmatched: 3. CDR3 length: 14 residues.

This rearrangement joins TRBV27 to TRBJ1-1; D perhaps matches TRBD1 (5 bases). Per the germline V gene, CDR1 is MNHEY and CDR2 is SMNVEV (reference sequence). Trimming cost V 5 bases and J 3 bases, with 13 bases left between them. The CDR3 is made up of 14 amino acids. The CDR3: CASSLAGSDTEAFF. The DNA of the CDR3 is TGTGCCAGCAGTCTCGCAGGGTCGGACACTGAAGCTTTCTTT.

V usage is TRBV5-8 and J usage is TRBJ2-7, with a weak D call TRBD1 (5 bases). The V end lost 1 base, the J end lost 5 bases, and 22 bases lay between the germline ends. Germline CDR1 reads SGHTS; CDR2 reads YDEGEE. The CDR3 sequence is 17 residues long. In nucleotides, the CDR3 is TGTGCCAGCAGCTTGAAGCAACCAGGGTTCCTCCCACACGAGCAGTACTTC. Translated: CASSLKQPGFLPHEQYF.

This clonotype occurred a few times. This chain joins TRBV7-2 and TRBJ2-5, with D possibly TRBD1 on 5 matching bases. The length of the CDR3 is 15 residues. The germline V and J ends were trimmed by 1 base and 6 bases, with 15 bases remaining between them. Germline loops: CDR1 SGHTA, CDR2 FQGNSA. The CDR3 loop reads CASSLGSARAKTQYF. DNA of the CDR3: TGTGCCAGCAGCTTAGGTTCTGCCAGGGCAAAGACCCAGTACTTC.

This clonotype was observed a handful of times. One end of the junction varies from germline; a read error may be responsible. This rearrangement joins TRBV27 to TRBJ1-1; 7 nucleotides line up with TRBD1. This CDR3 spans 15 amino acids. Germline V gives CDR1 MNHEY, CDR2 SMNVEV (reference sequence). The CDR3 is CASSFATGAAHEAFF. CDR3 DNA sequence: TGTGCTAGCAGTTTCGCCACAGGGGCCGCGCATGAAGCTTTCTTT.

This clonotype occurred a few times. The V gene is TRBV29-1, the J gene TRBJ2-5; D ambiguous. Germline V CDR1 and CDR2: SQVTM, ANQGSEA. The CDR3 sequence is 13 residues long. With 4 bases removed from V and 0 bases from J, the gap between germline ends came to 9 bases. The CDR3 DNA reads as TGCAGCGTTGTAGTCCCCGACCAAGAGACCCAGTACTTC. Translating it yields CSVVVPDQETQYF.

Comments on this clonotype: A clone one base away is much larger, so this may be a read error. The chain links TRBV16 to TRBJ2-7; no clear D. V shed 2 bases and J shed 6 bases, with 11 bases lying between them. CDR3 length: 13 residues. The germline V gene encodes CDR1 KGHSY and CDR2 FQNENV. This CDR3 is CASSQLPWVEQYF. CDR3 nucleotide sequence: TGTGCCAGCAGCCAACTGCCTTGGGTCGAGCAGTACTTC.

This clonotype was seen a few times. The chain uses TRBV20-1 and TRBJ2-7, with unresolved D. Trimming left V 3 bases short and J 0 bases short, with 15 bases between. Germline V CDR1 and CDR2: DFQATT, SNEGSKA (reference sequence). The CDR3 extends over 15 amino acids. The DNA for the CDR3 is TGCAGTGCTAGTGACGCAGCCGGCAGCTCCTACGAGCAGTACTTC. Amino acid sequence: CSASDAAGSSYEQYF.

The genes are TRBV7-9 and TRBJ1-1, with D maybe TRBD1 (6 bases). Germline V CDR1 and CDR2: SEHNR, FQNEAQ (reference sequence). This CDR3 is built from 13 residues. V shed 5 bases and J shed 7 bases, with 14 bases lying between them. Here the CDR3 reads CASSVIGGDEAFF. CDR3 bases: TGTGCCAGCAGCGTGATAGGGGGAGATGAAGCTTTCTTT.

The gene calls are TRBV10-3 and TRBJ1-1; no clear D. The length of the CDR3 is 13 residues. Germline assignment: CDR1 ENHRY and CDR2 SYGVKD. V shed 3 bases and J shed 7 bases, with 12 bases lying between them. CDR3: CAISDEKVLEAFF. CDR3 in DNA: TGTGCCATCAGTGATGAGAAGGTTCTTGAAGCTTTCTTT.

This clonotype was counted many times. The rearrangement joins TRBV7-8 to TRBJ1-4, with a possible D match to TRBD1 (6 bases). The length of the CDR3 is 16 residues. CDR1 SGHVS and CDR2 FQNEAQ come from the germline V gene. Trimming cost V 3 bases and J 8 bases, with 19 bases left between them. The CDR3 sequence: CASSFYPTGRWEKLFF. The CDR3, as DNA: TGTGCCAGCAGCTTCTACCCGACAGGCCGTTGGGAAAAACTGTTTTTT.

The sample holds many counts of this clonotype. The chain carries TRBV6-2 or TRBV6-3 and TRBJ1-1; D remains unclear. CDR3 length: 13 residues. CDR1 is MNHEY and CDR2 is SVGEGT in the germline V gene. The germline V and J ends were trimmed by 3 bases and 4 bases, with 9 bases remaining between them. The CDR3 nucleotides are TGTGCCAGCAGTTATGGACGGAGCACTGAAGCTTTCTTT. As protein: CASSYGRSTEAFF.

This chain uses TRBV20-1 with TRBJ1-4, with a possible D match to TRBD1 (5 bases). The CDR3 has 17 amino acids. The V and J ends lost 1 base and 1 base respectively, with 16 bases between them. CDR1 and CDR2 from the germline V gene are DFQATT and SNEGSKA (reference sequence). CDR3 sequence (DNA): TGCAGTGCTAGAGGAACGGGAGCGACAGTAACTAATGAAAAACTGTTTTTT. Translation gives CSARGTGATVTNEKLFF.

The chain joins TRBV9 to TRBJ2-3, with TRBD2 as a possible D gene (5 bases). The germline gives CDR1 SGDLS, CDR2 YYNGEE. The CDR3 is 13 amino acids. The ends were cut back, 7 bases at V and 5 bases at J, with 14 bases in the middle. CDR3 nucleotide sequence: TGTGCCAGCGCGAGGTGGGCGGGAGATACGCAGTATTTT. Its protein product is CASARWAGDTQYF.

This clonotype has a handful of counts. The chain uses TRBV5-1 and TRBJ2-5, with D hard to call. The germline CDR1 and CDR2 sequences are SGHRS and YFSETQ. Trimming left V 4 bases short and J 5 bases short, with 12 bases between. This CDR3 region has 13 residues. The CDR3, as DNA: TGCGCCAGCAGCCAATTCCGAAGGGAGACCCAGTACTTC. Residues: CASSQFRRETQYF.

This clonotype showed up just a few times. The J gene is TRBJ1-4, the V gene TRBV4-2, with TRBD1 as a possible D gene (6 bases). The CDR3 runs 15 residues. Trimming removed 1 base at V and 4 bases at J, with 10 bases between. CDR1 is LGHNA, CDR2 YNFKEQ, per germline. The CDR3, as DNA: TGTGCCAGCAGCCAAGTTGGACAGAGTAATGAAAAACTGTTTTTT. Its translation: CASSQVGQSNEKLFF.

The chain uses TRBV14 and TRBJ2-7; perhaps TRBD2 as D (6 bases). The V gene's germline CDR1 is SGHDN and CDR2 FVKESK. The CDR3 covers 14 residues. Trimming took 1 base from V and 3 from J, leaving 10 bases between them. In DNA, the CDR3 is TGTGCCAGCAGCCAAGGGAGGGAGTTCTACGAGCAGTACTTC. It specifies CASSQGREFYEQYF.

The chain employs TRBV7-2 and TRBJ1-1; maybe TRBD1 (5 bases). The V and J ends lost 0 bases and 1 base respectively, with 9 bases between them. The CDR3 runs to 15 residues. The germline V gene has CDR1 SGHTA and CDR2 FQGNSA. The CDR3 DNA is TGTGCCAGCAGCTTAGCACCGGGGCGGAACACTGAAGCTTTCTTT. This gives the protein CASSLAPGRNTEAFF.

This sequence joins TRBV10-3 and TRBJ2-5; TRBD1 matches at 7 bases. The junction had 8 bases not matched to a gene; V was cut back by 5 bases and J by 5 bases. Per the germline V gene, CDR1 is ENHRY and CDR2 is SYGVKD. This CDR3 region has 14 residues. This CDR3 is CAISRTGVGETQYF. The CDR3 DNA follows: TGTGCCATCAGTAGAACAGGGGTCGGGGAGACCCAGTACTTC.

This clonotype was seen more than once but under ten times. The chain carries TRBV20-1 and TRBJ1-6; no firm D call. Trimming took off 1 base at V and 10 bases at J, with 14 bases between the two ends. The CDR3 totals 14 residues. CDR1 is DFQATT, CDR2 SNEGSKA, per germline (reference sequence). The CDR3 DNA sequence: TGCAGTGCTAGAGGCTCCCGGGTCTACTCACCCCTCCACTTT. This encodes CSARGSRVYSPLHF.

This clonotype has just one count. This could be a read error, since a much larger clone is one nucleotide away. The rearrangement joins TRBV20-1 to TRBJ1-4; no firm D call. The CDR3 length is 14 residues. Germline-derived CDR1 and CDR2 are DFQATT and SNEGSKA (reference sequence). In DNA, the CDR3 is TGCAGTGCCGTAAACGTCGCAACTAGTGAAAAACTGTTTTTT. Protein sequence: CSAVNVATSEKLFF.

This clonotype was seen more than once but under ten times. The chain employs TRBV29-1 and TRBJ2-7; D remains unclear. Germline V lookup: CDR1 SQVTM, CDR2 ANQGSEA. The CDR3 totals 12 residues. V dropped 5 bases and J dropped 0 bases, with 8 bases sitting between them. The CDR3: CSVIQDSYEQYF. In nucleotides, the CDR3 is TGCAGCGTTATTCAGGACTCCTACGAGCAGTACTTC.

This clonotype has just a few counts. V usage is TRBV2 and J usage is TRBJ1-1; D unclear. With 4 bases removed from V and 2 bases from J, the gap between germline ends came to 8 bases. The germline CDR1 and CDR2 sequences are SNHLY and FYNNEI. The CDR3 runs to 13 residues. CDR3 loop: CASSAETNTEAFF. The CDR3 DNA is TGTGCCAGCAGTGCCGAGACCAACACTGAAGCTTTCTTT.